The clone carrying this T cell receptor (beta chain) has more than one count but fewer than ten. Antigen: not known. This specimen belongs to a study of T-cell memory formation after mild COVID-19. Findings and caveats of the study: From day 15 to 85, contracting clones were balanced between CD4 and CD8, whereas later expanders leaned toward CD4+. Mainly in CM and EM were contracting CD4+ clones; CD8+ were in EMRA. There were some responding clones in pre-infection memory, which suggested that cross-reactive memory had joined.

TCRdb re-called the 5' RACE reads through MiXCR, storing one row per CDR3 protein. The table records about 620,000 distinct CDR3 sequences, 15% to 20% of them present only once. The length of the CDR3 is 17 residues. The J segment lost 4 bases and the V segment lost 2 bases, leaving 9 bases of the junction unmatched. From germline, CDR1 is LGHNA and CDR2 YSLEER. The V and J genes are TRBV4-3 and TRBJ1-4, with TRBD1 identical over 8 bases. Sequenced sample: PBMCs or a T cell subset sorted from them (not recorded which). The source is an adult woman who had mild COVID-19 (a few samples of this study predate the infection). Cell type and time point are not known. CDR3 amino acids: CASSQLQLTGGNEKLFF. In DNA form, the CDR3 reads TGCGCCAGCAGCCAACTTCAACTAACAGGGGGTAATGAAAAACTGTTTTTT.